Presented here are 10 T cell receptor beta chains from one specimen sequenced in a study of cytomegalovirus exposure and HLA in healthy donors. Measured with immunoSEQ multiplex PCR; TCRdb has only the in-frame clones, and not every one. The sample holds about 120,000 clones; about 88% are singletons and the top ten take 1.1%. Sequenced: PBMCs. The receptors derive from a woman in her late teens or twenties in good health and CMV-seronegative.

The V call is TRBV20-1, the J call TRBJ2-7, with D possibly matching TRBD1 (5 bases). With 7 bases removed from V and 4 bases from J, the gap between germline ends came to 11 bases. The V gene's germline CDR1 is DFQATT and CDR2 SNEGSKA (reference sequence). CDR3 length equals 11 residues. The CDR3 sequence: CSGAREYEQYF. For the CDR3, the DNA is TGCAGTGGGGCCAGGGAATACGAGCAGTACTTC.

This clone has a handful of counts. This chain connects TRBV29-1 to TRBJ1-2; 11 bases fit TRBD1. Trimming at V came to 5 bases and at J to 7 bases, leaving 6 bases not matched to a gene. CDR1 SQVTM and CDR2 ANQGSEA come from the germline V gene. This CDR3 is 13 amino acids long. The CDR3, as DNA: TGCAGCGTTTACGGACAGGGGGCGCTTGGCTACACCTTC. It yields the protein CSVYGQGALGYTF.

The chain joins TRBV27 to TRBJ1-3; 9 bases fit TRBD1. V dropped 11 bases and J dropped 4; count of bases not matched to a gene: 12. CDR3 length: 15 amino acids. Germline CDR1 reads MNHEY; CDR2 reads SMNVEV (reference sequence). CDR3 sequence (DNA): TGTGCCTCCCGCGGGACAGGGTCAAAAGGAAACACCATATATTTT. It encodes CASRGTGSKGNTIYF.

The V call is TRBV5-1, the J call TRBJ1-2; possible D gene TRBD1, 5 bases. V lost 4 bases and J 2 bases, leaving 18 bases between the germline ends. The V gene's germline CDR1 is SGHRS and CDR2 YFSETQ. The CDR3 has 16 residues. Here the CDR3 reads CASSERRDGRNYGYTF. DNA of the CDR3: TGCGCCAGCAGCGAACGCCGGGACGGGAGAAACTATGGCTACACCTTC.

On this clone itself: This CDR3 is also generated by other DNA sequences in the sample. The chain combines TRBV6-1 with TRBJ1-5; D may be TRBD1 (5 bases). Germline CDR1 reads MNHNS; CDR2 reads SASEGT. CDR3 length: 13 amino acids. The ends were cut back, 2 bases at V and 7 bases at J, with 9 bases in the middle. The chain's CDR3 is CASSEQGGQPQHF. DNA of the CDR3: TGTGCCAGCAGTGAACAGGGAGGACAGCCCCAGCATTTT.

This clone came up once. J is TRBJ2-7 and V is TRBV11-2, with a tentative D call TRBD2 (5 bases). Germline values: CDR1 SGHAT, CDR2 FQNNGV. This CDR3 comprises 13 residues. The ends were cut back, 4 bases at V and 5 bases at J, with 12 bases in the middle. The CDR3 DNA reads TGTGCCAGCAGCTCAAGGACTTTCGACGAGCAGTACTTC. Translated: CASSSRTFDEQYF.

The chain carries TRBV6-5 and TRBJ2-5, with no clear D. This CDR3 contains 14 residues. The V and J ends lost 8 bases and 1 base respectively, with 14 bases between them. Germline V CDR1 and CDR2: MNHEY, SVGAGI. Here the CDR3 reads CASETNTRQETQYF. The DNA for the CDR3 is TGTGCCAGCGAAACGAACACCCGCCAAGAGACCCAGTACTTC.

The rearrangement joins TRBV7-9 to TRBJ1-3; 10 bases match TRBD1. Trimming cost V 4 bases and J 2 bases; bases outside gene matches: 2. The CDR3 contains 15 residues. Germline CDR1 is SEHNR and CDR2 is FQNEAQ (reference sequence). CDR3 nucleotides: TGTGCCAGCAGCTCTGGACAGGGGGCTGGAAACACCATATATTTT. As protein: CASSSGQGAGNTIYF. Full variable domain (rest looked up from reference TRBV7-9 and TRBJ1-3): DTGVSQNPRHKITKRGQNVTFRCDPISEHNRLYWYRQTLGQGPEFLTYFQNEAQLEKSRLLSDRFSAERPKGSFSTLEIQRTEQGDSAMYLCASSSGQGAGNTIYFGEGSWLTVV.

This clone has only one observation. V and J are TRBV2 and TRBJ2-3; TRBD2 is a possible D gene (6 bases). The CDR3 totals 16 residues. Germline CDR1 is SNHLY and CDR2 is FYNNEI. Trimming left V 4 bases short and J 3 bases short, with 17 bases between. The DNA of the CDR3 is TGTGCCAGCAGTGTCGCGGAGGGGTTTCTGACAGATACGCAGTATTTT. Protein sequence: CASSVAEGFLTDTQYF.

The count of this clone is one. The chain couples TRBV9 to TRBJ2-3; a possible D gene is TRBD2 (5 bases). Germline loops: CDR1 SGDLS, CDR2 YYNGEE. This CDR3 is built from 13 residues. V was cut by 2 bases and J by 6 bases, with 10 bases left in between. DNA of the CDR3: TGTGCCAGCAGCGTCACTAGTCCGGATACGCAGTATTTT. Protein: CASSVTSPDTQYF. Based on the CDR3 plus reference TRBV9 and TRBJ2-3, the full variable domain is DSGVTQTPKHLITATGQRVTLRCSPRSGDLSVYWYQQSLDQGLQFLIQYYNGEERAKGNILERFSAQQFPDLHSELNLSSLELGDSALYFCASSVTSPDTQYFGPGTRLTVL.